A selection of T cell receptor beta chains follows, all from one sample in a study of a mutant IDH1 vaccine in newly diagnosed glioma. Assay: immunoSEQ multiplex PCR; the TCRdb copy retains only in-frame clones and omits some. The data hold 20,000 to 25,000 clones, with about 70% observed a single time. Their target antigens are unknown. The sequenced sample was peripheral blood mononuclear cells (PBMCs), obtained from a glioma patient whose treatment included an IDH1 peptide vaccine. These receptors came from a man aged 18 to 29 with glioma. Some clones in this sample may be carry-over from other donors' samples. Both conserved end residues are part of each CDR3. Each record gives: D gene, V gene, J gene, clone size, CDR3 protein, CDR3 DNA. A D gene is named only where the DNA matches it firmly. Not every row has a clone size; where given, it reads once, few, many or a size class.

D: -; V: TRBV10-3; J: TRBJ2-1; size: -; CDR3: CAISDRKIREAHNEQFF; DNA: TGTGCCATCAGTGATCGGAAGATCAGGGAAGCGCACAATGAGCAGTTCTTC
D: -; V: TRBV5-8; J: TRBJ2-7; size: -; CDR3: CASSLAPYEQYF; DNA: TGTGCCAGCAGCTTGGCACCCTACGAGCAGTACTTC
D: -; V: TRBV10-3; J: TRBJ2-7; size: -; CDR3: CAISGSYEQYF; DNA: TGTGCCATCAGTGGTAGCTACGAGCAGTACTTC
D: -; V: TRBV18; J: TRBJ2-7; size: -; CDR3: CASSLDPLRGQYF; DNA: TGTGCCAGCTCCTTAGACCCACTGCGCGGGCAGTACTTC
D: -; V: TRBV6-1; J: TRBJ1-1; size: few; CDR3: CASSFASTEAFF; DNA: TGTGCCAGCAGTTTCGCCTCTACTGAAGCTTTCTTT
D: -; V: TRBV6-5; J: TRBJ2-2; size: once; CDR3: CASSYGDRVLKLFF; DNA: TGTGCCAGCAGTTATGGGGATAGGGTCCTGAAGCTGTTTTTT
D: -; V: TRBV6-5; J: TRBJ2-1; size: -; CDR3: CASSYSPGGPRFF; DNA: TGTGCCAGCAGTTACTCACCGGGGGGCCCCCGGTTCTTC
D: -; V: TRBV6-5; J: TRBJ2-7; size: -; CDR3: CASSLDRTYEQYF; DNA: TGTGCCAGCAGTTTAGACCGCACCTACGAGCAGTACTTC
D: -; V: TRBV25-1; J: TRBJ2-1; size: -; CDR3: CASLIPPGVRNEQFF; DNA: TGTGCCAGCCTGATACCTCCAGGGGTGCGCAATGAGCAGTTCTTC
D: TRBD1; V: TRBV13; J: TRBJ2-7; size: once; CDR3: CASSPSSADRGPYEQYF; DNA: TGTGCCAGCAGTCCTTCGAGCGCAGACAGGGGCCCCTACGAGCAGTACTTC
D: -; V: TRBV18; J: TRBJ1-5; size: -; CDR3: CASSREGSTHSNQPQHF; DNA: TGTGCCAGCTCACGGGAGGGGTCGACACATAGCAATCAGCCCCAGCATTTT
D: -; V: TRBV5-4; J: TRBJ2-5; size: -; CDR3: CASSLGGGEWAQETQYF; DNA: TGTGCCAGCAGCTTGGGAGGGGGGGAATGGGCTCAAGAGACCCAGTACTTC
D: -; V: TRBV19; J: TRBJ2-3; size: -; CDR3: CASSIPLGGTSTDTQYF; DNA: TGTGCCAGTAGTATCCCCCTGGGGGGTACAAGCACAGATACGCAGTATTTT
D: TRBD1; V: TRBV6-1; J: TRBJ2-7; size: -; CDR3: CASSESPTGFAEQYF; DNA: TGTGCCAGCAGTGAATCACCGACAGGGTTCGCCGAGCAGTACTTC
D: TRBD1; V: TRBV30; J: TRBJ2-2; size: -; CDR3: CAWSLRDSYTGELFF; DNA: TGTGCCTGGAGCCTCCGGGACAGCTACACCGGGGAGCTGTTTTTT
D: -; V: TRBV7-9; J: TRBJ2-7; size: once; CDR3: CASSPPLGSYEQYF; DNA: TGTGCCAGCAGCCCGCCGTTGGGATCCTACGAGCAGTACTTC
D: TRBD1; V: TRBV4-3; J: TRBJ1-2; size: -; CDR3: CASSQASKWGQGVWRGYTF; DNA: TGCGCCAGCAGCCAAGCTAGTAAATGGGGACAGGGGGTTTGGAGAGGCTACACCTTC
D: -; V: TRBV5-1; J: TRBJ2-7; size: few; CDR3: CASRYDRRTSAYEQYF; DNA: TGCGCCAGCAGGTACGACAGGAGAACTTCTGCCTACGAGCAGTACTTC
D: -; V: TRBV19; J: TRBJ1-1; size: -; CDR3: CASTRRAGTLMNTEAFF; DNA: TGTGCCAGTACCCGCCGGGCCGGGACACTAATGAACACTGAAGCTTTCTTT
D: TRBD1; V: TRBV18; J: TRBJ1-4; size: -; CDR3: CASSWTGINEKLFF; DNA: TGTGCCAGCTCATGGACAGGGATAAATGAAAAACTGTTTTTT
D: -; V: TRBV9; J: TRBJ2-7; size: -; CDR3: CASSVGGDSYEQYF; DNA: TGTGCCAGCAGCGTAGGCGGGGATTCCTACGAGCAGTACTTC
D: -; V: TRBV4-3; J: TRBJ2-7; size: -; CDR3: CASSQDLGHGTEQYF; DNA: TGCGCCAGCAGCCAAGATCTAGGACACGGGACCGAGCAGTACTTC
D: TRBD1; V: TRBV7-9; J: TRBJ2-3; size: -; CDR3: CASSSTGGNTDTQYF; DNA: TGTGCCAGCAGCTCTACAGGGGGCAACACAGATACGCAGTATTTT
D: TRBD1; V: TRBV6-5; J: TRBJ1-1; size: -; CDR3: CASSRNDRVNTEAFF; DNA: TGTGCCAGCAGCCGAAACGACAGGGTGAACACTGAAGCTTTCTTT
D: -; V: TRBV4-3; J: TRBJ2-6; size: -; CDR3: CASSQDARASSGANVLTF; DNA: TGCGCCAGCAGCCAAGATGCGAGAGCGAGCTCTGGGGCCAACGTCCTGACTTTC
D: -; V: TRBV30; J: TRBJ1-5; size: few; CDR3: CAWQLYSNQPQHF; DNA: TGTGCCTGGCAGCTTTATAGCAATCAGCCCCAGCATTTT
D: TRBD1; V: TRBV30; J: TRBJ1-2; size: few; CDR3: CAWSLQGPNYGYTF; DNA: TGTGCCTGGAGTTTACAGGGGCCTAACTATGGCTACACCTTC
D: -; V: TRBV7-2; J: TRBJ2-7; size: few; CDR3: CASSLYSGELEQYF; DNA: TGTGCCAGCAGCTTATATAGTGGCGAACTCGAGCAGTACTTC
D: TRBD1; V: TRBV18; J: TRBJ1-6; size: once; CDR3: CASSQGTGGSPLHF; DNA: TGTGCCAGCTCACAAGGGACAGGCGGTTCACCCCTCCACTTT
D: -; V: TRBV7-3; J: TRBJ2-5; size: -; CDR3: CASSFRGETQYF; DNA: TGTGCCAGCAGCTTTAGGGGGGAGACCCAGTACTTC
D: -; V: TRBV30; J: TRBJ1-2; size: few; CDR3: CAWSVSTGSLGYTF; DNA: TGTGCCTGGAGTGTTTCAACAGGGTCCTTAGGCTACACCTTC
D: TRBD2; V: TRBV4-2; J: TRBJ2-1; size: -; CDR3: CASSQDVASGRDEQFF; DNA: TGTGCCAGCAGCCAAGATGTCGCTAGCGGGAGGGATGAGCAGTTCTTC
D: -; V: TRBV11-3; J: TRBJ2-2; size: -; CDR3: CASSLDRPMNTGELFF; DNA: TGTGCCAGCAGCTTAGACCGACCGATGAACACCGGGGAGCTGTTTTTT
D: -; V: TRBV15; J: TRBJ1-4; size: few; CDR3: CATSRGAEGAYEKLFF; DNA: TGTGCCACCAGCAGAGGGGCCGAAGGGGCATATGAAAAACTGTTTTTT
D: TRBD1; V: TRBV19; J: TRBJ1-1; size: -; CDR3: CASSTWTGGNTEAFF; DNA: TGTGCCAGTAGTACTTGGACAGGGGGGAACACTGAAGCTTTCTTT
D: TRBD1; V: TRBV30; J: TRBJ1-2; size: -; CDR3: CAWTWTGVYAGYTF; DNA: TGTGCCTGGACCTGGACAGGGGTGTATGCTGGCTACACCTTC
D: TRBD1; V: TRBV27; J: TRBJ1-5; size: once; CDR3: CASSPWTGGRRDQPQHF; DNA: TGTGCCAGCAGTCCATGGACAGGGGGCCGTCGCGATCAGCCCCAGCATTTT
D: -; V: TRBV18; J: TRBJ1-2; size: -; CDR3: CASSLESATPESGYTF; DNA: TGTGCCAGCTCACTTGAATCCGCCACACCCGAATCTGGCTACACCTTC
D: -; V: TRBV2; J: TRBJ2-2; size: -; CDR3: CASRRDIFANTGELFF; DNA: TGTGCCAGCCGCAGAGATATATTCGCGAACACCGGGGAGCTGTTTTTT
D: TRBD1; V: TRBV7-3; J: TRBJ1-1; size: -; CDR3: CASSLTGTGVSTEAFF; DNA: TGTGCCAGCAGCTTAACTGGTACAGGGGTGAGTACTGAAGCTTTCTTT
D: TRBD1; V: TRBV19; J: TRBJ2-3; size: -; CDR3: CASSNRGGTDTQYF; DNA: TGTGCCAGTAGTAACAGGGGTGGCACAGATACGCAGTATTTT
D: TRBD1; V: TRBV30; J: TRBJ1-5; size: few; CDR3: CAWSEGASNQPQHF; DNA: TGTGCCTGGAGTGAGGGGGCTAGCAATCAGCCCCAGCATTTT
D: TRBD1; V: TRBV5-1; J: TRBJ2-2; size: -; CDR3: CASSGDRGLVTGELFF; DNA: TGCGCCAGCAGCGGGGACAGGGGGCTTGTCACCGGGGAGCTGTTTTTT
D: -; V: TRBV4-1; J: TRBJ1-3; size: -; CDR3: CASSPHHSDGSGNTIYF; DNA: TGCGCCAGCAGCCCACACCACAGCGACGGCTCTGGAAACACCATATATTTT
D: -; V: TRBV20-1; J: TRBJ2-5; size: -; CDR3: CSGGSRETQYF; DNA: TGCAGTGGGGGTAGTCGGGAGACCCAGTACTTC
D: -; V: TRBV30; J: TRBJ2-7; size: -; CDR3: CAWSGSTGYEQYF; DNA: TGTGCCTGGAGTGGATCGACAGGCTACGAGCAGTACTTC
D: -; V: TRBV4-3; J: TRBJ1-6; size: -; CDR3: CASSQDSTARLDSPLHF; DNA: TGCGCCAGCAGCCAAGATTCTACGGCAAGGTTGGATTCACCCCTCCACTTT
D: -; V: TRBV7-2; J: TRBJ1-6; size: -; CDR3: CASSHDGRGISPLHF; DNA: TGTGCCAGCAGCCACGACGGCAGGGGTATTTCACCCCTCCACTTT
D: -; V: TRBV7-2; J: TRBJ2-2; size: -; CDR3: CASSLELGASITGELFF; DNA: TGTGCCAGCAGCTTAGAGTTAGGGGCCTCGATCACCGGGGAGCTGTTTTTT
D: TRBD2; V: TRBV9; J: TRBJ2-5; size: -; CDR3: CASTGGALGETQYF; DNA: TGTGCCAGCACCGGGGGGGCATTGGGGGAGACCCAGTACTTC
D: -; V: TRBV6-5; J: TRBJ1-1; size: -; CDR3: CASSYRGENTEAFF; DNA: TGTGCCAGCAGTTATAGGGGTGAGAACACTGAAGCTTTCTTT
D: -; V: TRBV29-1; J: TRBJ2-3; size: -; CDR3: CSAAGLYTDTQYF; DNA: TGCAGCGCCGCGGGACTCTACACAGATACGCAGTATTTT
D: -; V: TRBV6-1; J: TRBJ1-6; size: -; CDR3: CASSEEIDRASSSPLHF; DNA: TGTGCCAGCAGTGAAGAGATAGACCGGGCCTCATCTTCACCCCTCCACTTT
D: -; V: TRBV28; J: TRBJ2-7; size: -; CDR3: CASSQGTWSSYEQYF; DNA: TGTGCCAGCAGTCAGGGGACCTGGAGCTCCTACGAGCAGTACTTC
D: TRBD1; V: TRBV6-5; J: TRBJ1-1; size: -; CDR3: CASSYDRATTEAFF; DNA: TGTGCCAGCAGTTACGACAGGGCGACCACTGAAGCTTTCTTT
D: -; V: TRBV5-6; J: TRBJ1-2; size: -; CDR3: CASSHVGSRGGYTF; DNA: TGTGCCAGCAGCCACGTGGGATCACGCGGAGGCTACACCTTC
D: -; V: TRBV27; J: TRBJ2-3; size: -; CDR3: CASRVGTDTQYF; DNA: TGTGCCAGCAGAGTAGGCACAGATACGCAGTATTTT
D: -; V: TRBV5-1; J: TRBJ1-4; size: large; CDR3: CASSWPNEKLFF; DNA: TGCGCCAGCAGCTGGCCGAATGAAAAACTGTTTTTT
D: -; V: TRBV9; J: TRBJ2-6; size: -; CDR3: CASSVDREGSGANVLTF; DNA: TGTGCCAGCAGCGTAGACAGGGAGGGATCTGGGGCCAACGTCCTGACTTTC